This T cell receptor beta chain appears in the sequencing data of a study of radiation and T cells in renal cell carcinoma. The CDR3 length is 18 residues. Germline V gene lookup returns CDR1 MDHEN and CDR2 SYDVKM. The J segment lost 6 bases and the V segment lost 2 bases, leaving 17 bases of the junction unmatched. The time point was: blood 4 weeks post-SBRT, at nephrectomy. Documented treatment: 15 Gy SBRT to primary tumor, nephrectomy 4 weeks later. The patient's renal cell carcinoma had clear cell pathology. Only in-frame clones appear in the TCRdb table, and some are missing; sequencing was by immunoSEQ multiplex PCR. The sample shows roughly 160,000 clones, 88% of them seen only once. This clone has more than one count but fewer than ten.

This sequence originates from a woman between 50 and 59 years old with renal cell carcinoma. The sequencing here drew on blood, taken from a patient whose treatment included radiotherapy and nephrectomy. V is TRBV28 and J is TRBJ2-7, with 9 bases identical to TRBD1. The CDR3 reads CASSLPTGTGKGGLEQYF. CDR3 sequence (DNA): TGTGCCAGCAGTTTACCCACCGGGACAGGGAAAGGAGGGCTCGAGCAGTACTTC.